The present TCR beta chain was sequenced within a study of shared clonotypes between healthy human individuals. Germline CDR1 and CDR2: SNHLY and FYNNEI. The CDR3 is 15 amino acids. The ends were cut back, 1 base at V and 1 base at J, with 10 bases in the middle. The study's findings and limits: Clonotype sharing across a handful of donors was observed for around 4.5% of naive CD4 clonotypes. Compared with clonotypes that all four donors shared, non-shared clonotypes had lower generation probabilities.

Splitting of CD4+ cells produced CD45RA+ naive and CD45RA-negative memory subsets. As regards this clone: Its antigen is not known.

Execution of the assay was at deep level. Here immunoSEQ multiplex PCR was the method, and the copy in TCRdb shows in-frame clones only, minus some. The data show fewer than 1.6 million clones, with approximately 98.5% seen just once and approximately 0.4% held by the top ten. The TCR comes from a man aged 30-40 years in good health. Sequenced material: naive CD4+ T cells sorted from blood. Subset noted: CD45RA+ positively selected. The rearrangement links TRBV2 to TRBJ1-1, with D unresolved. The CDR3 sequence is CASSEVGGRNTEAFF. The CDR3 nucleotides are TGTGCCAGCAGTGAAGTGGGAGGGAGGAACACTGAAGCTTTCTTT. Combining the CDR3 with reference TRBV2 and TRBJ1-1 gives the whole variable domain EPEVTQTPSHQVTQMGQEVILRCVPISNHLYFYWYRQILGQKVEFLVSFYNNEISEKSEIFDDQFSVERPDGSNFTLKIRSTKLEDSAMYFCASSEVGGRNTEAFFGQGTRLTVV.